Below are 27 T cell receptor beta chains sequenced from a single sample in a study of T cells in Graves' hyperthyroidism and ophthalmopathy. TCR beta CDR3 region amplification was performed from RNA transcripts. An initial round of RT-PCR targeting the TCR CDR3 relied on the HTBI primer set. TCRdb fed the multiplex PCR reads into MiXCR, producing one record per CDR3 protein. The sample carries around 690,000 distinct CDR3 sequences, around 15% recorded once. The sequencing input was blood. The receptors originated from a man between 45 and 60 years old with Graves' hyperthyroidism.

The chain is built from TRBV5-1 and TRBJ2-7; D is uncertain. CDR1 and CDR2 from the germline V gene are SGHRS and YFSETQ. This CDR3 is built from 14 residues. V gave up 4 bases and J gave up 2 bases, with 13 bases separating them. CDR3 in DNA: TGCGCCAGCAGCCCCCCAGCGCTGGCCTACGAGCAGTACTTC. This sequence encodes CASSPPALAYEQYF.

This clonotype was seen only a few times. The J gene is TRBJ1-4, the V gene TRBV5-1, with D perhaps matching TRBD1 (5 bases). CDR1 SGHRS and CDR2 YFSETQ come from the germline V gene. The CDR3 extends over 16 amino acids. V was pared by 6 bases and J by 3 bases, with 18 bases between. The CDR3 DNA sequence: TGCGCCAGCATCAAGCAAACAGGCCCCGCTAATGAAAAACTGTTTTTT. This codes for CASIKQTGPANEKLFF.

The rearrangement uses TRBV2 and TRBJ2-3; 8 bases are a match to TRBD2. With V trimmed by 1 base and J by 4 bases, 13 bases remained unmatched. The CDR3 is made up of 18 amino acids. Germline loops: CDR1 SNHLY, CDR2 FYNNEI. CDR3 amino acids: CASSEGLARLLEPDTQYF. In DNA, the CDR3 is TGTGCCAGCAGTGAAGGACTAGCGAGACTGTTGGAGCCAGATACGCAGTATTTT.

V usage is TRBV15 and J usage is TRBJ2-3, with D perhaps matching TRBD1 (5 bases). Trimming shortened V by 1 base and J by 3 bases, and 14 bases separated the two germline ends. The CDR3 totals 16 residues. CDR1 and CDR2 (germline): LNHNV, YYDKDF (reference sequence). The CDR3 DNA sequence: TGTGCCACCAGCAGAGGGTCCAGGGTAGGGACAGATACGCAGTATTTT. It specifies CATSRGSRVGTDTQYF.

This clonotype was recorded a few times. The chain carries TRBV12-3 or TRBV12-4 and TRBJ2-1, with D uncertain. The CDR3 is 14 residues long. The germline V and J ends were trimmed by 6 bases and 2 bases, with 11 bases remaining between them. Here the CDR3 reads CASRVREAYNEQFF. CDR3 nucleotide sequence: TGTGCCAGCAGGGTACGAGAGGCCTACAATGAGCAGTTCTTC.

V and J are TRBV3-1 and TRBJ2-2, with TRBD1 matching 7 bases. Looked up from germline, CDR1 is LGHDT and CDR2 is YNNKEL (reference sequence). This CDR3 comprises 15 residues. After removal of 4 bases from V and 6 bases from J, the junction contained 8 bases not matched to a gene. The CDR3 sequence is CASSRRDRHAGELFF. In nucleotides, the CDR3 is TGTGCCAGCAGCCGTCGGGACAGACACGCCGGGGAGCTGTTTTTT. The full variable domain, completed using reference TRBV3-1 and TRBJ2-2, is DTAVSQTPKYLVTQMGNDKSIKCEQNLGHDTMYWYKQDSKKFLKIMFSYNNKELIINETVPNRFSPKSPDKAHLNLHINSLELGDSAVYFCASSRRDRHAGELFFGEGSRLTVL.

In its sample, this clonotype was seen many times. The chain couples TRBV11-2 to TRBJ2-1; possibly TRBD2 for D (6 bases). The CDR3 loop spans 15 amino acids. Germline loops: CDR1 SGHAT, CDR2 FQNNGV. Trimming shortened V by 4 bases and J by 10 bases, and 20 bases separated the two germline ends. DNA of the CDR3: TGTGCCAGCAGCTCCCCGGACGGGAGAAGGAGGGAGCAGTTCTTC. Amino acid sequence: CASSSPDGRRREQFF.

This clonotype was observed many times. This chain uses TRBV11-2 with TRBJ2-5, with D uncertain. CDR1 and CDR2 (germline): SGHAT, FQNNGV. This CDR3 has 14 amino acids. V was shortened by 0 bases and J by 7 bases, with 12 bases between the two germline ends. The CDR3 DNA follows: TGTGCCAGCAGCTTAGAAGTTTATCCGGGGACCCAGTACTTC. It specifies CASSLEVYPGTQYF.

The chain joins TRBV28 to TRBJ2-4, with 7 bases fitting TRBD2. Germline values: CDR1 MDHEN, CDR2 SYDVKM. Losses at the gene ends were 5 bases for V and 4 bases for J; bases not matched to a gene: 8. The CDR3 is 15 residues long. The CDR3 region has the DNA TGTGCCAGCAGTGAATTAGCGGGCCCAAAAAACATTCAGTACTTC. Protein sequence: CASSELAGPKNIQYF.

The chain carries TRBV28 and TRBJ1-2; D might be TRBD1 (6 bases). The CDR3 runs 15 residues. V was pared by 3 bases and J by 8 bases, with 19 bases between. CDR1 and CDR2 from the germline V gene are MDHEN and SYDVKM. For the CDR3, the DNA is TGTGCCAGCAGTTTCGGGCAGGGGAGGGGACAAGGCTACACCTTC. As protein: CASSFGQGRGQGYTF.

About this clonotype itself: A read error may explain this, as a much larger clone is one base away. The rearrangement joins TRBV7-2 to TRBJ1-6; TRBD1 matches 10 bases. The germline V gene has CDR1 SGHTA and CDR2 FQGNSA. CDR3 length equals 15 residues. The CDR3 here is CASSSTGQGHSPLQF. The DNA of the CDR3 is TGTGCCAGCAGCTCGACGGGACAGGGGCACTCACCCCTCCAGTTT.

This clonotype turned up a few times. This chain links TRBV6-2 or TRBV6-3 with TRBJ1-1, with D perhaps matching TRBD1 (6 bases). The ends were cut back, 6 bases at V and 5 bases at J, with 13 bases in the middle. Looked up from germline, CDR1 is MNHEY and CDR2 is SVGEGT. This CDR3 has 13 amino acids. In nucleotides, the CDR3 is TGTGCCAGCAGGTCGGCAGGGGTAACTGAAGCTTTCTTT. Amino acids: CASRSAGVTEAFF.

The gene calls are TRBV24-1 and TRBJ2-1, with TRBD2 matching 12 bases. The CDR3 sequence is 15 residues long. The germline CDR1 and CDR2 sequences are KGHDR and SFDVKD. The V gene end was trimmed by 5 bases and the J gene end by 7 bases; junction bases not matched to a gene: 5. CDR3 coding DNA: TGTGCCACCAGTGCGACTAGCGGGAGTTGGAATGAGCAGTTCTTC. It is translated as CATSATSGSWNEQFF.

This clonotype was recorded many times. This chain connects TRBV2 to TRBJ2-5; D gene ambiguous. The CDR3 runs to 13 residues. V lost 5 bases and J 5 bases, leaving 12 bases between the germline ends. Germline-derived CDR1 and CDR2 are SNHLY and FYNNEI. CDR3: CASSWVTWETQYF. The CDR3 nucleotides read TGTGCCAGCAGTTGGGTAACATGGGAGACCCAGTACTTC. Drawing the rest from reference TRBV2 and TRBJ2-5, the complete variable domain is EPEVTQTPSHQVTQMGQEVILRCVPISNHLYFYWYRQILGQKVEFLVSFYNNEISEKSEIFDDQFSVERPDGSNFTLKIRSTKLEDSAMYFCASSWVTWETQYFGPGTRLLVL.

In this sample, this clonotype turned up a few times. One end of the junction varies from germline; a read error may be responsible. The chain has TRBV7-9 and TRBJ1-1; TRBD1 is a possible D gene (5 bases). This CDR3 has 10 amino acids. The germline V gene has CDR1 SEHNR and CDR2 FQNEAQ (reference sequence). The DNA for the CDR3 is TGCGGGGGAGGGGACACTGAAGCTTTCTTT. The encoded protein is CGGGDTEAFF.

The chain carries TRBV7-9 and TRBJ2-1; 9 bases align to TRBD2. This CDR3 is built from 16 residues. The germline V gene has CDR1 SEHNR and CDR2 FQNEAQ (reference sequence). Losses at the gene ends were 0 bases for V and 5 bases for J; bases not matched to a gene: 5. CDR3 protein: CASSLAPGLAHNEQFF. CDR3 nucleotide sequence: TGTGCCAGCAGCTTAGCCCCGGGACTAGCCCACAATGAGCAGTTCTTC.

This clonotype was seen a few times. V and J are TRBV15 and TRBJ2-3, with TRBD2 matching over 14 bases. Trimming removed 0 bases from V and 6 bases from J; junction bases left unmatched: 8. This CDR3 spans 18 amino acids. Germline-derived CDR1 and CDR2 are LNHNV and YYDKDF (reference sequence). CDR3 loop: CATSRDRGLAGAWDTQYF. CDR3 bases: TGTGCCACCAGCAGAGATAGGGGACTAGCGGGAGCTTGGGATACGCAGTATTTT.

This clonotype was recorded many times. The CDR3 protein is CASSRTSGSGDEQFF. DNA of the CDR3: TGTGCCAGCAGCCGTACTAGCGGGAGCGGCGATGAGCAGTTCTTC. The V and J genes are TRBV13 and TRBJ2-1; 11 nucleotides match TRBD2. V gave up 5 bases and J gave up 8 bases; unmatched junction bases: 8. The germline CDR1 and CDR2 sequences are PRHDT and FYEKMQ (reference sequence). The CDR3 extends over 15 amino acids.

The chain has TRBV3-1 and TRBJ2-1; 10 bases agree with TRBD1. CDR3 length: 15 residues. The junction had 7 bases not matched to a gene; V was cut back by 5 bases and J by 6 bases. Germline V lookup: CDR1 LGHDT, CDR2 YNNKEL (reference sequence). CDR3 in DNA: TGTGCCAGCAGCACGACAGGGGGCGCGACCAATGAGCAGTTCTTC. Translating it yields CASSTTGGATNEQFF.

V gene TRBV28 combines with J gene TRBJ2-2; TRBD2 matches 8 bases. Germline CDR1 MDHEN, CDR2 SYDVKM. With V trimmed by 5 bases and J by 5 bases, 10 bases remained unmatched. The CDR3 loop spans 16 amino acids. The CDR3 sequence: CASSGSGTRRTGELFF. As DNA, the CDR3 is TGTGCCAGCAGTGGGTCCGGGACTAGGAGGACCGGGGAGCTGTTTTTT.

This chain joins TRBV28 and TRBJ2-2, with D tentatively TRBD2 (6 bases). Trimming took off 7 bases at V and 1 base at J, with 16 bases between the two ends. The CDR3 sequence is 16 residues long. CDR1 is MDHEN and CDR2 is SYDVKM in the germline V gene. The CDR3 nucleotides read TGTGCCAGCATCTCTCTGGGGGGAGGGAACACCGGGGAGCTGTTTTTT. Its protein is CASISLGGGNTGELFF. The full variable domain, rest sourced from reference TRBV28 and TRBJ2-2, is DVKVTQSSRYLVKRTGEKVFLECVQDMDHENMFWYRQDPGLGLRLIYFSYDVKMKEKGDIPEGYSVSREKKERFSLILESASTNQTSMYLCASISLGGGNTGELFFGEGSRLTVL.

CDR3: CACTNRLGVLLGTNEKLFF. DNA for the CDR3: TGTGCCTGCACCAACCGTCTCGGGGTCTTACTTGGAACTAATGAAAAACTGTTTTTT. The chain carries TRBV30 and TRBJ1-4; D gene unclear. V was shortened by 6 bases and J by 1 base, with 27 bases between the two germline ends. The CDR3 is 19 amino acids. In germline, CDR1 is GTSNPN, CDR2 SVGIG (reference sequence).

This clonotype was detected many times. The rearrangement links TRBV19 to TRBJ2-2, with TRBD1 matching over 7 bases. CDR3 length: 14 residues. The ends lost 7 bases at V and 3 bases at J; junction bases unmatched: 5. In germline, CDR1 is LNHDA, CDR2 SQIVND (reference sequence). The CDR3 spells CASTGTAYTGELFF. The CDR3 nucleotides are TGTGCCAGTACAGGGACAGCTTACACCGGGGAGCTGTTTTTT.

This clonotype was counted many times. The rearrangement links TRBV5-5 to TRBJ2-7; TRBD2 aligns across 7 bases. There are 14 residues in the CDR3. V shed 6 bases, J shed 6 bases, and the junction held 12 bases outside the gene matches. CDR1 is SGHKS and CDR2 is YYEKEE in the germline V gene (reference sequence). DNA of the CDR3: TGTGCCAGCATCCGCGGGGGTGGGTTTGGCGAGCAGTACTTC. It yields the protein CASIRGGGFGEQYF. Filled out from reference TRBV5-5 and TRBJ2-7, the complete variable domain reads DAGVTQSPTHLIKTRGQQVTLRCSPISGHKSVSWYQQVLGQGPQFIFQYYEKEERGRGNFPDRFSARQFPNYSSELNVNALLLGDSALYLCASIRGGGFGEQYFGPGTRLTVT.

The gene calls are TRBV30 and TRBJ2-7; either TRBD1 or TRBD2 may fit D (5 bases each). Trimming removed 4 bases from V and 2 bases from J, with 18 bases in between. The CDR3 runs to 15 residues. CDR1 and CDR2 (germline): GTSNPN, SVGIG (reference sequence). The CDR3 reads CAWKPSGTATYEQYF. In nucleotides, the CDR3 is TGTGCCTGGAAACCCTCCGGGACCGCGACCTACGAGCAGTACTTC.

The chain uses TRBV28 and TRBJ2-7; D unclear. CDR3 size: 13 residues. Between the trimmed V and J ends, which lost 2 bases and 2 bases, there was a span of 7 bases. CDR1 and CDR2 (germline): MDHEN, SYDVKM. The DNA of the CDR3 is TGTGCCAGCAGTTTAAGGTCTGCCTACGAGCAGTACTTC. This gives the protein CASSLRSAYEQYF. The variable domain in full, completed from reference TRBV28 and TRBJ2-7, reads DVKVTQSSRYLVKRTGEKVFLECVQDMDHENMFWYRQDPGLGLRLIYFSYDVKMKEKGDIPEGYSVSREKKERFSLILESASTNQTSMYLCASSLRSAYEQYFGPGTRLTVT.

Comments on this clonotype: A much more abundant neighbour one base away suggests this may be a read error. The chain couples TRBV12-3 or TRBV12-4 to TRBJ1-1; the D is unclear. The length of the CDR3 is 13 residues. This CDR3 reads CASSFPPNTEALF. In DNA, the CDR3 is TGTGCCAGCAGTTTTCCCCCTAACACTGAAGCTCTCTTT.